These 3 T cell receptor beta chains were all obtained from the same sample, sequenced in a study of shared clonotypes between healthy human individuals. The protocol was immunoSEQ multiplex PCR, while the TCRdb copy is restricted to in-frame clones and leaves out a portion. The profile covers 600,000 to 750,000 clones, with just under 75% appearing a single time and around 1.8% taken by the ten largest. Sequencing was performed on memory CD4+ T cells sorted from blood. Regarding subset: CD45RA-negative fraction. The receptors here all came from a woman in her 30s in good health.

This clone was recorded at least ten times. This chain joins TRBV14 and TRBJ2-1, with a weak D call TRBD1 (5 bases). V lost 2 bases and J 2 bases, leaving 10 bases between the germline ends. CDR1 SGHDN and CDR2 FVKESK come from the germline V gene. The CDR3 runs to 15 residues. The CDR3 bases are TGTGCCAGCAGCCAACAGGGTTGGACCTACAATGAGCAGTTCTTC. Translated: CASSQQGWTYNEQFF.

Only one count was recorded for this clone. V is TRBV11-2 and J is TRBJ2-2, with unresolved D. The CDR3 covers 12 residues. From germline, CDR1 is SGHAT and CDR2 FQNNGV. Trimming took 4 bases from V and 10 from J, leaving 10 bases between them. CDR3 sequence: CASSSDRSELFF. The CDR3, as DNA: TGTGCCAGCAGCTCCGATCGATCGGAGCTGTTTTTT. Together with reference TRBV11-2 and TRBJ2-2, the CDR3 gives the full variable domain: EAGVAQSPRYKIIEKRQSVAFWCNPISGHATLYWYQQILGQGPKLLIQFQNNGVVDDSQLPKDRFSAERLKGVDSTLKIQPAKLEDSAVYLCASSSDRSELFFGEGSRLTVL.

This clone was seen more than once but under ten times. J is TRBJ1-5 and V is TRBV18; the D gene is possibly TRBD1 (6 bases). The CDR3 runs to 16 residues. The V gene lost 0 bases and the J gene lost 2 bases, with 11 bases spanning the gap. CDR1 is KGHSH and CDR2 is LQKENI in the germline V gene. DNA of the CDR3: TGTGCCAGCTCACCACCTGCACAGGGTGGCAATCAGCCCCAGCATTTT. Translation: CASSPPAQGGNQPQHF.